These 19 T cell receptor beta chains were sequenced from one sample in a study of human T cells and chemical hapten exposure. Time point given: patch test 2, 6 weeks after DPC sensitization. Regarding treatment: therapeutic diphenylcyclopropenone sensitization with weekly scalp DPC. TCRdb processed the RACE reads anew with MiXCR; each CDR3 protein has one entry. This repertoire shows tens of thousands of distinct CDR3 sequences, approximately 7% found once; its top ten account for 1% to 1.5%. Sequences were derived from whole blood, sampled in connection with sensitization to the hapten diphenylcyclopropenone (DPC). The receptors here all came from a woman aged 25-40 years with alopecia areata. Some clones in this sample may be carry-over from other donors' samples.

This clonotype has a count of ten or more. V and J are TRBV12-5 and TRBJ1-5; D ambiguous. The V and J ends lost 3 bases and 5 bases respectively, with 8 bases between them. The germline CDR1 and CDR2 sequences are LGHNT and FRNRAP. The length of the CDR3 is 13 residues. As DNA, the CDR3 is TGTGCTAGTGGTTTTGGCAGACATCAGCCCCAGCATTTT. As protein: CASGFGRHQPQHF.

Ten or more counts support this clonotype. This sequence joins TRBV20-1 and TRBJ1-2; the D is unclear. This CDR3 spans 14 amino acids. Trimming cost V 0 bases and J 5 bases, with 13 bases left between them. Germline CDR1 DFQATT, CDR2 SNEGSKA (reference sequence). The CDR3 coding sequence is TGCAGTGCTAGAGAAACGAAAAAGGGATATGGCTACACCTTC. Its translation: CSARETKKGYGYTF.

V usage is TRBV10-3 and J usage is TRBJ1-2, with D perhaps matching TRBD1 (5 bases). Germline V gene lookup returns CDR1 ENHRY and CDR2 SYGVKD. Trimming pared 2 bases from V and 2 bases from J, leaving 12 bases between. This CDR3 is 15 amino acids long. CDR3 sequence reads: CAISEMWGRNYGYTF. Here the CDR3 DNA reads TGTGCCATCAGTGAGATGTGGGGCAGGAACTATGGCTACACCTTC.

This clonotype showed up many times. V is TRBV12-3 or TRBV12-4 and J is TRBJ1-5, with TRBD1 matching over 10 bases. Trimming took 6 bases from V and 6 from J; bases not matched to a gene: 2. The CDR3 spans 13 residues. The CDR3 DNA reads as TGTGCCAGCAGGGGACAGGGGAGTCAGCCCCAGCATTTT. Translating gives CASRGQGSQPQHF.

This clonotype was counted a few times. This chain uses TRBV30 with TRBJ1-5; no clear D. CDR3 length equals 12 residues. V lost 0 bases and J lost 7, with 7 bases in between. Germline V gene sequence: CDR1 GTSNPN, CDR2 SVGIG (reference sequence). CDR3 region: CAWSVPPQPQHF. CDR3 nucleotides: TGTGCCTGGAGTGTACCCCCCCAGCCCCAGCATTTT. Based on the CDR3 plus reference TRBV30 and TRBJ1-5, the full variable domain is SQTIHQWPATLVQPVGSPLSLECTVEGTSNPNLYWYRQAAGRGLQLLFYSVGIGQISSEVPQNLSASRPQDRQFILSSKKLLLSDSGFYLCAWSVPPQPQHFGDGTRLSIL.

The table lists this clonotype with many counts. This chain uses TRBV7-2 with TRBJ2-3; weak D call: TRBD2 (5 bases). Germline lookup yields CDR1 SGHTA and CDR2 FQGNSA. Trimming shortened V by 1 base and J by 0 bases, and 5 bases separated the two germline ends. CDR3 size: 14 residues. The CDR3 DNA follows: TGTGCCAGCAGCTTAGGACTAAGCACAGATACGCAGTATTTT. Amino acids: CASSLGLSTDTQYF. The variable domain in full, completed from reference TRBV7-2 and TRBJ2-3, reads GAGVSQSPSNKVTEKGKDVELRCDPISGHTALYWYRQSLGQGLEFLIYFQGNSAPDKSGLPSDRFSAERTGGSVSTLTIQRTQQEDSAVYLCASSLGLSTDTQYFGPGTRLTVL.

This clonotype showed up just a few times. This sequence joins TRBV3-1 and TRBJ2-2; 14 positions agree with TRBD2. CDR3 size: 18 residues. The junction had 9 bases not matched to a gene; V was cut back by 4 bases and J by 5 bases. Germline CDR1 and CDR2: LGHDT and YNNKEL (reference sequence). CDR3 loop: CASSRGLAGGPGTGELFF. CDR3 DNA sequence: TGTGCCAGCAGCCGTGGACTAGCGGGGGGCCCGGGGACCGGGGAGCTGTTTTTT.

This clonotype was counted at least ten times. The gene calls are TRBV20-1 and TRBJ2-1; a possible D gene is TRBD2 (6 bases). V shed 6 bases and J shed 6 bases, with 24 bases lying between them. Looked up from germline, CDR1 is DFQATT and CDR2 is SNEGSKA (reference sequence). The CDR3 sequence is 16 residues long. The CDR3 nucleotides are TGCAGTGCCCACCGCCCGATTAGCGGCCAGCGCAATGAGCAGTTCTTC. Residues: CSAHRPISGQRNEQFF.

This clonotype was observed many times. The DNA for the CDR3 is TGTGCCAGCAGCTTAGGACATCCACATCCAACCTCTGGGGCCAACGTCCTGACTTTC. Translating gives CASSLGHPHPTSGANVLTF. The rearrangement links TRBV7-8 to TRBJ2-6, with unresolved D. This CDR3 contains 19 residues. The ends were cut back, 1 base at V and 0 bases at J, with 16 bases in the middle. The V gene's germline CDR1 is SGHVS and CDR2 FQNEAQ.

V usage is TRBV5-1 and J usage is TRBJ2-3; D gene unclear. Deletions cut 0 bases from V and 0 bases from J, with 5 bases between. Germline loops: CDR1 SGHRS, CDR2 YFSETQ. This CDR3 contains 14 residues. CDR3 protein: CASSLDVSTDTQYF. The CDR3 DNA is TGCGCCAGCAGCTTGGATGTCAGCACAGATACGCAGTATTTT.

This clonotype was counted at least ten times. Here the CDR3 reads CRSSPETQYF. CDR3 in DNA: TGCAGGTCGTCCCCGGAGACCCAGTACTTC. The V gene is TRBV29-1, the J gene TRBJ2-5; the D is unclear. CDR3 length equals 10 residues. Germline V lookup: CDR1 SQVTM, CDR2 ANQGSEA.

This clonotype was recorded at least ten times. V is TRBV4-2 and J is TRBJ1-5; D unresolved. From germline, CDR1 is LGHNA and CDR2 YNFKEQ. The germline V and J ends were trimmed by 0 bases and 6 bases, with 6 bases remaining between them. The CDR3 contains 13 residues. CDR3 protein: CASSQDEGQPQHF. The CDR3 DNA is TGTGCCAGCAGCCAAGATGAAGGTCAGCCCCAGCATTTT.

This clonotype was observed a handful of times. This sequence joins TRBV3-1 and TRBJ1-5; no reliable D call. Per the germline V gene, CDR1 is LGHDT and CDR2 is YNNKEL (reference sequence). Trimming took off 6 bases at V and 4 bases at J, with 10 bases between the two ends. The CDR3 runs 13 residues. The CDR3 nucleotides read TGTGCCAGCAGTCTTTCACAGAATCAGCCCCAGCATTTT. Translation: CASSLSQNQPQHF.

A note on this clonotype: Relative to the germline gene, one junction end is altered; a read error may explain this. The chain is built from TRBV10-3 and TRBJ2-7, with TRBD2 matching over 8 bases. Germline CDR1 is ENHRY and CDR2 is SYGVKD. This CDR3 is 13 amino acids long. CDR3 nucleotides: TGTGACATCAGTGTACCGGGAGGGAACGAGCAGTACTTC. It translates to CDISVPGGNEQYF.

The table lists this clonotype with many counts. This sequence joins TRBV6-5 and TRBJ1-5; D is perhaps TRBD1 (5 bases). The CDR3 is 15 amino acids. Germline loops: CDR1 MNHEY, CDR2 SVGAGI. V dropped 5 bases and J dropped 3 bases, with 14 bases sitting between them. CDR3: CASSQGWNDNQPQHF. CDR3 nucleotide sequence: TGTGCCAGCAGTCAGGGATGGAATGACAATCAGCCCCAGCATTTT.

This chain uses TRBV9 with TRBJ1-5; TRBD1 might be the D (5 bases). The CDR3 sequence is 15 residues long. Germline CDR1 and CDR2: SGDLS and YYNGEE. Trimming cost V 3 bases and J 5 bases, with 15 bases left between them. The chain's CDR3 is CASSATGRLDQPQHF. Here the CDR3 DNA reads TGTGCCAGCAGCGCCACAGGTAGACTTGATCAGCCCCAGCATTTT.

The V call is TRBV20-1, the J call TRBJ2-5; no definite D call. V lost 6 bases to trimming and J lost 3 bases, with 8 bases between them. The CDR3 is 11 residues long. From germline, CDR1 is DFQATT and CDR2 SNEGSKA (reference sequence). CDR3 protein: CSAEKKETQYF. CDR3 coding DNA: TGCAGTGCGGAAAAAAAAGAGACCCAGTACTTC.

This clonotype came up a few times. This chain connects TRBV20-1 to TRBJ1-1; the D gene is possibly TRBD1 (5 bases). The CDR3 has 14 amino acids. V was trimmed by 1 base and J by 4 bases, leaving 13 bases between them. Germline CDR1 DFQATT, CDR2 SNEGSKA (reference sequence). This CDR3 is CSARARGGGTEAFF. As DNA, the CDR3 is TGCAGTGCTAGAGCCCGGGGGGGTGGCACTGAAGCTTTCTTT.

The chain links TRBV12-5 to TRBJ1-5, with 9 nucleotides matching TRBD1. This CDR3 region has 18 residues. Germline V gene lookup returns CDR1 LGHNT and CDR2 FRNRAP. Trimming cost V 6 bases and J 0 bases; bases outside gene matches: 12. The CDR3 protein is CASGLTGGRDYSNQPQHF. In DNA form, the CDR3 reads TGTGCTAGTGGACTAACAGGGGGCCGGGATTATAGCAATCAGCCCCAGCATTTT.